Sequencing of this T cell receptor beta chain was carried out in a study of cytomegalovirus exposure and HLA in healthy donors. Clones were sequenced by immunoSEQ multiplex PCR, and TCRdb holds only the in-frame ones, with some missing. The sample consists of 50,000 to 65,000 clones, 85% to 95% of them appearing once. This CDR3 is 14 amino acids long. J lost 5 bases, V lost 5 bases, and 7 bases had no gene match. Germline loops: CDR1 SGHTA, CDR2 FQGNSA. The sample consisted of PBMCs. The TCR sequence derives from a woman aged 18-29 years in good health and CMV-seropositive. V and J are TRBV7-2 and TRBJ2-7; TRBD2 matches 9 bases. In nucleotides, the CDR3 is TGTGCCAGCAGCGAATCTAGCGGGATAGACGAGCAGTACTTC. It codes for CASSESSGIDEQYF.